This T cell receptor (beta chain) was captured by sequencing in a study of T cell responses to AZD1222 COVID-19 vaccine. Study details: Combined were second doses at about 4 or about 12 weeks.

Study-wide findings and caveats: At baseline, just six or seven AZD1222 recipients tested seropositive. Possibly, clonal diversity was underestimated; donors were largely white British and included more females.

The V end lost 6 bases, the J end lost 5 bases, and 13 bases lay between the germline ends. Germline lookup yields CDR1 LNHDA and CDR2 SQIVND (reference sequence). This CDR3 spans 13 amino acids. On this clone itself: Its antigen is not identified.

Measured with immunoSEQ multiplex PCR; TCRdb has only the in-frame clones, and not every one. The sample comprises about 92,000 clones, around 84% of which are singletons, and more than 8.5% rests with the top ten. The J gene is TRBJ2-5, the V gene TRBV19; the D gene is possibly TRBD2 (6 bases). The TCR was taken from an adult in good health. The sequences come from peripheral blood, collected on day 0 of AZD1222 vaccination. The CDR3 region is CASSLPGGETQYF. CDR3 nucleotides: TGTGCCAGTAGCCTTCCTGGAGGGGAGACCCAGTACTTC.